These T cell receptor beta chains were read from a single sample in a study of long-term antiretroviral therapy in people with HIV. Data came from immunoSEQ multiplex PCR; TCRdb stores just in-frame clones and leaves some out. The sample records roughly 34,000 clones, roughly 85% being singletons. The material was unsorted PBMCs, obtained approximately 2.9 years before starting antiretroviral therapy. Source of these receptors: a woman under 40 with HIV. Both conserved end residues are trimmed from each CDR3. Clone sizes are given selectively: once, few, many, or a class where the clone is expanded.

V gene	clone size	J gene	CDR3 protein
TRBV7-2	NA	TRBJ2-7	ASSLARRRVGYEQY
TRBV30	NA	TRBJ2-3	AWNQGSTDTQY
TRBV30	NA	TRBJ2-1	AWNLDSSYNEQF
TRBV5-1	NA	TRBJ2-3	ASSLVGLTSGGTDTQY
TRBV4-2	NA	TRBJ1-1	ASSQGERTNTEAF
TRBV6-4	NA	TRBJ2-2	ASRGSGGGTGELF
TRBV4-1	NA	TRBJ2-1	ASSQVDLVSYSEQF
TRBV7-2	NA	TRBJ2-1	ASIQYWRNSYNEQF
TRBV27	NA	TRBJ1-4	ASSEVATNEKLF
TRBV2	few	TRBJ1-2	ASSGDSDYGYT
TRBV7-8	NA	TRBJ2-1	ASSLAKGKTGRIVEQF
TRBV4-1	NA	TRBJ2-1	ASSFGTPGRSSYNEQF
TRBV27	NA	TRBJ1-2	ASSLGRGYGYT
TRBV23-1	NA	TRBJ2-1	ASSRRLAGGQGHNEQF
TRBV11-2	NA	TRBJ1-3	ASSSKNTIY
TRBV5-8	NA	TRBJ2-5	ASSLGGRGGETQY
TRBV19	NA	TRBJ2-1	ASSPLAGGLRNEQF
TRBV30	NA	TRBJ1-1	AWRASRVLTEAF
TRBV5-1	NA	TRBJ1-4	ASSLGGLGGEKLF
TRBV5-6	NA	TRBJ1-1	ASSLIRRQEAF
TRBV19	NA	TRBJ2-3	ASSTRGRDTQY
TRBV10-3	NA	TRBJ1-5	AIGSGLYQPQH
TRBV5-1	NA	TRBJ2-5	ASKPTRDSREEAQY
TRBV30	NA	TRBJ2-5	AWSGDGHLRGETQY
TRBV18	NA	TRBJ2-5	ASSPRLLQETQY
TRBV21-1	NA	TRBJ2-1	ASDQGLAGGPWSIEQF
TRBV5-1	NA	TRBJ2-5	ASQRDSLETQY
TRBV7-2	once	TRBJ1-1	ASSLGTGLNTEAF
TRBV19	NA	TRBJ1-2	ASEAGFNYGYT
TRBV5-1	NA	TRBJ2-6	ASSLEAAKASGANVLT
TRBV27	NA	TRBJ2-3	ASSSWGQGASTDTQY
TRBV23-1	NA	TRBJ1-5	ASSHQFTDNQPQH
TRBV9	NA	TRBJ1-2	ASSVRGDNYGYT
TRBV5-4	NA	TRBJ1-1	ASSYDSMNTEAF
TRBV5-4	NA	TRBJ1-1	ASSLEGGNTEAF
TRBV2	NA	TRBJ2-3	ASRGLAEITDTQY
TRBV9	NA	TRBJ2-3	ASTGGQGATDTQY
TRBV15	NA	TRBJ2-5	ATSRGNSGTGETQY
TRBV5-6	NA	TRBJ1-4	ASSSGQNEKLF
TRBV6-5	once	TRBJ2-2	ASSPGGPGELF
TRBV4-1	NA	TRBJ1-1	ASSQGTGVNTEAF
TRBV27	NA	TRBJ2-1	ASSPGFGYNEQF
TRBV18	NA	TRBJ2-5	ASSPEVGRETQY
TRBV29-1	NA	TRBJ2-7	SILHTDSYEQY
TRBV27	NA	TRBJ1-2	ASAHGEAYGYT
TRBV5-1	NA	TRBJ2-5	ASSLDSGRQETQY
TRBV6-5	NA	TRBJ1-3	ASTNLDGSGNTIY
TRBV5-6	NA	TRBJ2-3	ASSSGTDTQY
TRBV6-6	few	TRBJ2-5	ASSYGQGSGETQY
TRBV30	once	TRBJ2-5	AWSVSGGGQETQY
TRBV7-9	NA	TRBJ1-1	ASSLGQGSAEAF
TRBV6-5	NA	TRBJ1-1	ASSYTGGLGNTEAF
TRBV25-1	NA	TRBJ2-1	ASSGTESYNEQF
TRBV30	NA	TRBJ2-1	AWGQSYNEQF
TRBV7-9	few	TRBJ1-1	ASSLQYYDTEAF
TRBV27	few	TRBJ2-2	ASRLTGTGELF
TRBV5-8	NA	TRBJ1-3	ASSFRSGNTIY
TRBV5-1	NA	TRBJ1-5	ASSLTGGINQPQH
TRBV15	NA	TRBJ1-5	ATSGEEGANQPQH
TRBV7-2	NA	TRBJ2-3	ASSFDPYARDTQY